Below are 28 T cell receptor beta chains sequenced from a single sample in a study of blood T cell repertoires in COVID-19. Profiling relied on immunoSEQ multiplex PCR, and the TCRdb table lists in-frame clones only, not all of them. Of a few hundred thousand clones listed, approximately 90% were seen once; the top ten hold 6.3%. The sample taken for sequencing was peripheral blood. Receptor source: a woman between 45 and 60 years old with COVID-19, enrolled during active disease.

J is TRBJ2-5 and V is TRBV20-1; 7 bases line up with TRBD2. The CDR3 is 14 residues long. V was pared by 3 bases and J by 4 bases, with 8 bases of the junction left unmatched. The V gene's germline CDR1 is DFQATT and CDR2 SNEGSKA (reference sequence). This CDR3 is CSASGLGLPETQYF. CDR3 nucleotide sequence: TGCAGTGCTAGTGGACTAGGTTTGCCAGAGACCCAGTACTTC.

The CDR3 is CATSGDRPEQFF. The CDR3 DNA sequence: TGTGCCACCAGTGGAGACAGGCCTGAGCAGTTCTTC. V gene TRBV24-1 combines with J gene TRBJ2-1; D is possibly TRBD1 (6 bases). Per the germline V gene, CDR1 is KGHDR and CDR2 is SFDVKD. With 5 bases removed from V and 9 bases from J, the gap between germline ends came to 10 bases. The CDR3 has 12 residues.

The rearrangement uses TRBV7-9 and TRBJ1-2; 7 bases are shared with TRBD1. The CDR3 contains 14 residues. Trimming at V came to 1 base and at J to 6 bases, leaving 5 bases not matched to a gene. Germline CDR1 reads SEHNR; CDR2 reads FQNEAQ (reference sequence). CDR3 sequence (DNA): TGTGCCAGCAGCTTAGGAGGACAGGCTAATGGCTACACCTTC. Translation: CASSLGGQANGYTF.

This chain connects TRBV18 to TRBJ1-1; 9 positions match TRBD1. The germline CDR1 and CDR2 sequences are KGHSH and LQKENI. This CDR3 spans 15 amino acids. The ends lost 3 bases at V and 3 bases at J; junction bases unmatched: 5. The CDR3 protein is CASSPGQGEYTEAFF. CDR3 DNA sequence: TGTGCCAGCTCACCGGGACAGGGAGAGTACACTGAAGCTTTCTTT. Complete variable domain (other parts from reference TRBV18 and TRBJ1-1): NAGVMQNPRHLVRRRGQEARLRCSPMKGHSHVYWYRQLPEEGLKFMVYLQKENIIDESGMPKERFSAEFPKEGPSILRIQQVVRGDSAAYFCASSPGQGEYTEAFFGQGTRLTVV.

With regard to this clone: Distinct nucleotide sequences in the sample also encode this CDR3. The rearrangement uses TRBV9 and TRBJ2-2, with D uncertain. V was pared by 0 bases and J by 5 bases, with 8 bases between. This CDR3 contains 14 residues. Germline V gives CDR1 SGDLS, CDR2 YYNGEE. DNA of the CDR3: TGTGCCAGCAGCGTAGCTTCCCGTACCGGGGAGCTGTTTTTT. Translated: CASSVASRTGELFF.

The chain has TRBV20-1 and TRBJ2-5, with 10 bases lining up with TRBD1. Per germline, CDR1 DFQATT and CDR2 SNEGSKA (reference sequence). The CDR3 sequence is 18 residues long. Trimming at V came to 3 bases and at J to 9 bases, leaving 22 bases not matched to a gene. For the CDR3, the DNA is TGCAGTGCTAGTTTCGCTAGCTTCGACAGGGGGCATCAACGGGCCCAGTACTTC. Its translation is CSASFASFDRGHQRAQYF.

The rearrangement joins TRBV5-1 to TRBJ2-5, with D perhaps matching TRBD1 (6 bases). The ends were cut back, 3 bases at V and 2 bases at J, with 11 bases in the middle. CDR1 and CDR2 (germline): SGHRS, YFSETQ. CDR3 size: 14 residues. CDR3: CASSSTGRQETQYF. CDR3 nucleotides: TGCGCCAGCAGCTCGACAGGAAGGCAAGAGACCCAGTACTTC.

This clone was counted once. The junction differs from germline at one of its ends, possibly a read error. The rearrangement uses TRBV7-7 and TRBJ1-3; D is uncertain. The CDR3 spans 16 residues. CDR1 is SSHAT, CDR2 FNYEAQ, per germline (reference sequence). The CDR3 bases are TGTGCTAGCAGCTTAAAACAGATTTACTCTGGAAACACCATATATTTT. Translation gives CASSLKQIYSGNTIYF.

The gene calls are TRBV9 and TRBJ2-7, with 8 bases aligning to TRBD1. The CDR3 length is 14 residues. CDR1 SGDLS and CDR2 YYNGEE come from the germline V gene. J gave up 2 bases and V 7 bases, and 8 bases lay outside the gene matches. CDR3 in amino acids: CASSEGQVAYEQYF. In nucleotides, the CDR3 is TGTGCCAGCTCTGAGGGACAGGTCGCCTACGAGCAGTACTTC.

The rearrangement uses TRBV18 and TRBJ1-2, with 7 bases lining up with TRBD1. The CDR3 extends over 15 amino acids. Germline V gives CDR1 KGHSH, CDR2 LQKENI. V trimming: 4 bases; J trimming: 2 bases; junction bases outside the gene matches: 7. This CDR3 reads CASSLPGTENYGYTF. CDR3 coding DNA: TGTGCCAGCTCACTCCCGGGGACAGAAAACTATGGCTACACCTTC.

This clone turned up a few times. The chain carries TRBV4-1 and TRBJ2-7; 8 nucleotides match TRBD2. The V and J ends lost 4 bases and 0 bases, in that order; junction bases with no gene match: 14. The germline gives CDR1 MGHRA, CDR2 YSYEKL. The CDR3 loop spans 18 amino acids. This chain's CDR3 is CASSPPRMTSVSSYEQYF. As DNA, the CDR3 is TGCGCCAGCAGCCCCCCCCGGATGACTAGCGTAAGCTCCTACGAGCAGTACTTC.

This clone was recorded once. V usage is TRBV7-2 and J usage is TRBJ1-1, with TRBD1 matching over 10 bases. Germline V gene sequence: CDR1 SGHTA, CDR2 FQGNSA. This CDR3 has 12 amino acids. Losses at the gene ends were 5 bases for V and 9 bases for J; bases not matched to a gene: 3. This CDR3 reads CASSIDRGQAFF. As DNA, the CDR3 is TGTGCCAGCAGCATCGACAGGGGGCAAGCTTTCTTT.

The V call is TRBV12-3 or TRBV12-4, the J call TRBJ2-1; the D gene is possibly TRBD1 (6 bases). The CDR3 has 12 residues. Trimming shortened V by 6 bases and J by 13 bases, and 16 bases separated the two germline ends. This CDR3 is CASSFAVGAQFF. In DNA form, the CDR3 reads TGTGCCAGCAGCTTCGCAGTGGGGGCCCAGTTCTTC.

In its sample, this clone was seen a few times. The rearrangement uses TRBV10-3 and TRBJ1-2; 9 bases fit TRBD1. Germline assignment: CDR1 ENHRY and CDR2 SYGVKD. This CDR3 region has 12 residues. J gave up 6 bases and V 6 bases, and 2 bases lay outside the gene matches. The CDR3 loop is CAIRTGGDGYTF. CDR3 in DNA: TGTGCCATCAGGACAGGGGGTGATGGCTACACCTTC.

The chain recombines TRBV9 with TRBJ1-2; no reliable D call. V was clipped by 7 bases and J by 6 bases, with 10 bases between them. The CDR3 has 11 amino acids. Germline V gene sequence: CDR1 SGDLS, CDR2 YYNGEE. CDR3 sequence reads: CASERADGYTF. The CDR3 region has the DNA TGTGCCAGCGAGAGGGCAGATGGCTACACCTTC.

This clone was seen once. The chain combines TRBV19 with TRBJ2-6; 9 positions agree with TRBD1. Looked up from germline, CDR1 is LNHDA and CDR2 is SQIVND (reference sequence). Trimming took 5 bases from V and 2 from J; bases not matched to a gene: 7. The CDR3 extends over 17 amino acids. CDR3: CASSWGQGSPGANVLTF. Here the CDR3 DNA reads TGTGCCAGTAGTTGGGGACAGGGCTCACCTGGGGCCAACGTCCTGACTTTC. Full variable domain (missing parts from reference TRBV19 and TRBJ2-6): DGGITQSPKYLFRKEGQNVTLSCEQNLNHDAMYWYRQDPGQGLRLIYYSQIVNDFQKGDIAEGYSVSREKKESFPLTVTSAQKNPTAFYLCASSWGQGSPGANVLTFGAGSRLTVL.

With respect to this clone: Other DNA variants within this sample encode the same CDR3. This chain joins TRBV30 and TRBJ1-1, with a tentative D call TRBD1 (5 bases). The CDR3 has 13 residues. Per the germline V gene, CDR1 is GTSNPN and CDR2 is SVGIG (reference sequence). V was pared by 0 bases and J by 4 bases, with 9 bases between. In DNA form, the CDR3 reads TGTGCCTGGAGTGTATTGGGGGGCACTGAAGCTTTCTTT. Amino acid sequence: CAWSVLGGTEAFF.

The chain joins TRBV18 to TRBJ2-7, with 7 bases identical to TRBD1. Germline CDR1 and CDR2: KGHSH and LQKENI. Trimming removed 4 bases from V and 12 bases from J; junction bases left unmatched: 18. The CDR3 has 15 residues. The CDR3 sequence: CASSLSRDSQTELYF. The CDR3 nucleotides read TGTGCCAGCTCACTAAGCCGGGACAGTCAAACCGAATTGTACTTC.

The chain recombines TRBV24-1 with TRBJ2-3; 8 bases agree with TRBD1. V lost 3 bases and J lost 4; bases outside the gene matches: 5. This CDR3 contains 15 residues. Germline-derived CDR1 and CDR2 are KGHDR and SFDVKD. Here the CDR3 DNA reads TGTGCCACCAGTGATGCAGGGGGCAGGGCAGATACGCAGTATTTT. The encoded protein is CATSDAGGRADTQYF.

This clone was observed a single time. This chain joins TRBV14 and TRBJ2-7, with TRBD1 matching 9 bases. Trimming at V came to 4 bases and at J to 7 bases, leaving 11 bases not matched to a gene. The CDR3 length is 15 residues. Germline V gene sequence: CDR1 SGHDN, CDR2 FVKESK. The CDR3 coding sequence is TGTGCCAGCAGCCCTGGGACAGGGAACTCTAAGGAGCAGTACTTC. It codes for CASSPGTGNSKEQYF.

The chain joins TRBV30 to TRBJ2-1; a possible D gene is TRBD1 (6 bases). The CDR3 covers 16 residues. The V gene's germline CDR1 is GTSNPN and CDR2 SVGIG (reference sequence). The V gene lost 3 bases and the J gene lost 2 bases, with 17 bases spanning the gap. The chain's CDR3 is CAWRERGRGAYNEQFF. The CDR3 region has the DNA TGTGCCTGGAGAGAGAGGGGGAGAGGCGCCTACAATGAGCAGTTCTTC.

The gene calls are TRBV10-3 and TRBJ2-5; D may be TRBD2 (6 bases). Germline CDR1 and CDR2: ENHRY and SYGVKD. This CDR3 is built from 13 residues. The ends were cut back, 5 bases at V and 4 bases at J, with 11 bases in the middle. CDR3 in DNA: TGTGCCATCAGTCCGGGAGTACCAGAGACCCAGTACTTC. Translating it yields CAISPGVPETQYF.

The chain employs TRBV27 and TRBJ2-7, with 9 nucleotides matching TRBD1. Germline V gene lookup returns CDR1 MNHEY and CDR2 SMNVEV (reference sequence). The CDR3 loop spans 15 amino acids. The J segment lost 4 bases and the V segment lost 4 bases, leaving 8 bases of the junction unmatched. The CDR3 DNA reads TGTGCCAGCAGTTCGGGACAGGGTACGAGGTACGAGCAGTACTTC. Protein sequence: CASSSGQGTRYEQYF.

Written as DNA, the CDR3 is TGTGCCTGGAGTGGGCCCGGGGCCTACAATGAGCAGTTCTTC. Its protein product is CAWSGPGAYNEQFF. The genes are TRBV30 and TRBJ2-1, with a weak D call TRBD2 (5 bases). This CDR3 has 14 amino acids. Trimming took 1 base from V and 2 from J, leaving 9 bases between them. Germline lookup yields CDR1 GTSNPN and CDR2 SVGIG (reference sequence).

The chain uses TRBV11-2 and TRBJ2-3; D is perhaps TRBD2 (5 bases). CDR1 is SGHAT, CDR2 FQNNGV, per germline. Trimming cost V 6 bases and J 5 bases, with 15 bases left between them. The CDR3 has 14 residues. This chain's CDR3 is CASSYTRPRDTQYF. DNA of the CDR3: TGTGCCAGCAGTTACACTAGGCCGAGAGATACGCAGTATTTT.

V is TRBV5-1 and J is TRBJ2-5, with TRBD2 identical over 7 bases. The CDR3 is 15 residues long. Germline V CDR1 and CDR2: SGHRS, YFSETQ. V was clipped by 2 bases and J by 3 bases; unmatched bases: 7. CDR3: CASSFPGTTEETQYF. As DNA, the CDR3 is TGCGCCAGCAGCTTTCCCGGGACTACAGAAGAGACCCAGTACTTC.

The CDR3 DNA reads TGCGCCAGCAGTCGCGACACTCCGAACACCGGGGAGCTGTTTTTT. This codes for CASSRDTPNTGELFF. This chain joins TRBV5-1 and TRBJ2-2; D unresolved. The CDR3 loop spans 15 amino acids. Germline V gene data show CDR1 as SGHRS and CDR2 as YFSETQ. Trimming removed 5 bases at V and 0 bases at J, with 11 bases between.

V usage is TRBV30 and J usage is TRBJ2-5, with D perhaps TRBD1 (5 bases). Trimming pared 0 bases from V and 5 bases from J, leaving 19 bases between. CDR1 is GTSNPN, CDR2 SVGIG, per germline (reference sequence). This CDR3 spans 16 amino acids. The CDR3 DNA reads TGTGCCTGGAGTGTACCTGCAGGGCTAAGGTGGGAGACCCAGTACTTC. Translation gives CAWSVPAGLRWETQYF. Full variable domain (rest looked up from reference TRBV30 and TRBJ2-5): SQTIHQWPATLVQPVGSPLSLECTVEGTSNPNLYWYRQAAGRGLQLLFYSVGIGQISSEVPQNLSASRPQDRQFILSSKKLLLSDSGFYLCAWSVPAGLRWETQYFGPGTRLLVL.